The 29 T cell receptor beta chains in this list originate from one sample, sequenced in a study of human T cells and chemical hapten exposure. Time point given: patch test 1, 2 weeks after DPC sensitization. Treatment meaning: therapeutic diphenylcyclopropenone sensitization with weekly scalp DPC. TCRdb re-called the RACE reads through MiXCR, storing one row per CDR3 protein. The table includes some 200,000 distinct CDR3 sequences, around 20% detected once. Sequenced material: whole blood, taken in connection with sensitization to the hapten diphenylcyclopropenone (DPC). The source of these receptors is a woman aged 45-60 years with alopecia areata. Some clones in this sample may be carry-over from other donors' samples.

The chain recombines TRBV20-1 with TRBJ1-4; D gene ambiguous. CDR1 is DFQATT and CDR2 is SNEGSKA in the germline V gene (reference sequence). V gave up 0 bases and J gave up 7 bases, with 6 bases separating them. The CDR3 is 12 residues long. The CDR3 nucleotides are TGCAGTGCTAGAGATAACGGTGAAAAACTGTTTTTT. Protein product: CSARDNGEKLFF.

In DNA, the CDR3 is TGTGCCAGCAGTCAAGCCCCAGGGAAACTGTTTTTT. It translates to CASSQAPGKLFF. The chain carries TRBV25-1 and TRBJ1-4, with D possibly matching TRBD1 (5 bases). Germline assignment: CDR1 MGHDK and CDR2 SYGVNS. The CDR3 length is 12 residues. Trimming took off 5 bases at V and 11 bases at J, with 12 bases between the two ends.

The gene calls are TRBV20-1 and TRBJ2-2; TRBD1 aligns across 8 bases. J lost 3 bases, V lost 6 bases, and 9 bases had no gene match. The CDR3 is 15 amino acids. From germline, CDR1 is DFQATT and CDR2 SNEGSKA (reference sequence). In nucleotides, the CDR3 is TGCAGTGCGAGACAGGGGCGACTGTACACCGGGGAGCTGTTTTTT. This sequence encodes CSARQGRLYTGELFF.

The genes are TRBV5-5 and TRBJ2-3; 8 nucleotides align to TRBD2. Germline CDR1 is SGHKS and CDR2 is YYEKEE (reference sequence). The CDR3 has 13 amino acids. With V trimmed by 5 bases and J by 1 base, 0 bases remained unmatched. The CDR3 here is CASSSGGTDTQYF. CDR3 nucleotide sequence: TGTGCCAGCAGTAGCGGGGGCACAGATACGCAGTATTTT.

CDR3 amino acids: CASRMDRGGTEAFF. The DNA of the CDR3 is TGTGCCAGCAGAATGGACAGGGGTGGCACTGAAGCTTTCTTT. The V gene is TRBV12-3 or TRBV12-4, the J gene TRBJ1-1; 9 bases align to TRBD1. V lost 6 bases, J lost 4 bases, and 6 bases stayed unmatched. The CDR3 runs to 14 residues.

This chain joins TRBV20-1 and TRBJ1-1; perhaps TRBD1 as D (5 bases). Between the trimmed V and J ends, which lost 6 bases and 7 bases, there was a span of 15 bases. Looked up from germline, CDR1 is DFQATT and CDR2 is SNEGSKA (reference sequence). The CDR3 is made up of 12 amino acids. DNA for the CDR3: TGCAGTGCCGCGAAGGGGTCTCTTGAAGCTTTCTTT. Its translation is CSAAKGSLEAFF.

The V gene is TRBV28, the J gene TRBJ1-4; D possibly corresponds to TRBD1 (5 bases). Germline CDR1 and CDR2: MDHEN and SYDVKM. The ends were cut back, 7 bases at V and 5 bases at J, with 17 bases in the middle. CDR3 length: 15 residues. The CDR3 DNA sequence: TGTGCCAGCACCCTGCTGGGGCAGGAGAATGAAAAACTGTTTTTT. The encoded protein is CASTLLGQENEKLFF.

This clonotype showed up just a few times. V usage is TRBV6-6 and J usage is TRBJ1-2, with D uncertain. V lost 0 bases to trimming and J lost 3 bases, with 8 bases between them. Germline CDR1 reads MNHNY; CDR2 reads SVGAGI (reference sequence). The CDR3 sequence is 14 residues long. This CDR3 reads CASSYSASDYGYTF. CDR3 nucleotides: TGTGCCAGCAGTTACTCCGCCTCCGACTATGGCTACACCTTC.

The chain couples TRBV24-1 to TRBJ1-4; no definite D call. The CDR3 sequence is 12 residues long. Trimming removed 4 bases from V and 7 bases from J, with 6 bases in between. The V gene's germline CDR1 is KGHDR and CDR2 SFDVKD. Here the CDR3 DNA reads TGTGCCACCAGTGACGTTGGTGAAAAACTGTTTTTT. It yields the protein CATSDVGEKLFF.

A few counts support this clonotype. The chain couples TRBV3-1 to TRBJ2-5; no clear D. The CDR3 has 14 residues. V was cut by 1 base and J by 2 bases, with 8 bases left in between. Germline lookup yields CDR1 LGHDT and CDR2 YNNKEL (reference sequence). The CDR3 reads CASSQAAVQETQYF. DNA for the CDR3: TGTGCCAGCAGCCAAGCGGCGGTTCAAGAGACCCAGTACTTC.

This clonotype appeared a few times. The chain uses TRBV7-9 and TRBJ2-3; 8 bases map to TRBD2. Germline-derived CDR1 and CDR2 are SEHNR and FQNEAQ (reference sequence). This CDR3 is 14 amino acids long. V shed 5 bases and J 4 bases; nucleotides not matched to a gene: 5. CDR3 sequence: CASSPGLAPDTQYF. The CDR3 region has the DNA TGTGCCAGCAGCCCTGGACTAGCCCCAGATACGCAGTATTTT.

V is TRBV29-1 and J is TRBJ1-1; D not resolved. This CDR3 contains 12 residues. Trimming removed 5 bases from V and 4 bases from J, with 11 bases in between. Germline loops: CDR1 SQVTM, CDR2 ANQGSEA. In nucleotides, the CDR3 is TGCAGCGTTAAGCCGGGGAGCACTGAAGCTTTCTTT. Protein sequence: CSVKPGSTEAFF.

Here the CDR3 reads CAISVGDGYTF. In DNA, the CDR3 is TGTGCCATCAGTGTTGGGGATGGCTACACCTTC. The chain uses TRBV10-3 and TRBJ1-2, with D unresolved. Germline loops: CDR1 ENHRY, CDR2 SYGVKD. Deletions cut 4 bases from V and 6 bases from J, with 6 bases between. CDR3 length equals 11 residues.

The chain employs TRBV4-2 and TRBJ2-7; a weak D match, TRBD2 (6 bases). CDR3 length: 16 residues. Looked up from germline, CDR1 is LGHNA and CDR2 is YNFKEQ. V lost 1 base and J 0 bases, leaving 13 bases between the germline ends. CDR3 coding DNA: TGTGCCAGCAGCCAAGGTACCGGGAGTCCCTCCTACGAGCAGTACTTC. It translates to CASSQGTGSPSYEQYF.

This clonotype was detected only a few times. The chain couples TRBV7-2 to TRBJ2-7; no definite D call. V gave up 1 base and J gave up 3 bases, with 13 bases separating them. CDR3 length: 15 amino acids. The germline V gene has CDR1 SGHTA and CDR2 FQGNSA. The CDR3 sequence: CASSLGGAVYYEQYF. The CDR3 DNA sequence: TGTGCCAGCAGCTTAGGCGGCGCGGTTTACTACGAGCAGTACTTC.

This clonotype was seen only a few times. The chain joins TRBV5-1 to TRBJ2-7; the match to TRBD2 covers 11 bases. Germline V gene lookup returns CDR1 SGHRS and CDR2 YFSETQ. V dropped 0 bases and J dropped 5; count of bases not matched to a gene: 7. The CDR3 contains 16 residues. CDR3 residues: CASSLDRELAGDEQYF. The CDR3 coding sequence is TGCGCCAGCAGCTTGGACAGGGAACTAGCGGGAGACGAGCAGTACTTC.

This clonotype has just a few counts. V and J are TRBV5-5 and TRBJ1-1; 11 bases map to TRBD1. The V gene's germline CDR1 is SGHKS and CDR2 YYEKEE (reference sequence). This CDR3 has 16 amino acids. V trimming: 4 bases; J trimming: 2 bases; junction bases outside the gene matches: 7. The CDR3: CASSPGQGARNTEAFF. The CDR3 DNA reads TGTGCCAGCAGCCCCGGACAGGGGGCGAGAAACACTGAAGCTTTCTTT.

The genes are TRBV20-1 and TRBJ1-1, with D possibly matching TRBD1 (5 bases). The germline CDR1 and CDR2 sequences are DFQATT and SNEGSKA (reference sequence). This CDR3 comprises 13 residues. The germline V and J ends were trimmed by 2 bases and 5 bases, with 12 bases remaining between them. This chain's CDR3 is CSARNGGRTEAFF. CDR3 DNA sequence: TGCAGTGCTAGAAACGGGGGGAGGACTGAAGCTTTCTTT.

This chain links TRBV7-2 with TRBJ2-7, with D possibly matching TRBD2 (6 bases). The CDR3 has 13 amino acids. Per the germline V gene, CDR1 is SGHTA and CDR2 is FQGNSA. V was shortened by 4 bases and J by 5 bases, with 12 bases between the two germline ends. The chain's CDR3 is CASSWDWPNEQYF. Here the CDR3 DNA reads TGTGCCAGCAGCTGGGACTGGCCGAACGAGCAGTACTTC.

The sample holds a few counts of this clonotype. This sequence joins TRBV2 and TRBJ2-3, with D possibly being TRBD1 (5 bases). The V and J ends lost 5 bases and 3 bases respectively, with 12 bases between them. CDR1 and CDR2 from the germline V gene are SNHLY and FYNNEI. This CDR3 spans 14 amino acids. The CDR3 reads CASSRQGRTDTQYF. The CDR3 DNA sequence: TGTGCCAGCAGTCGGCAGGGTCGAACAGATACGCAGTATTTT.

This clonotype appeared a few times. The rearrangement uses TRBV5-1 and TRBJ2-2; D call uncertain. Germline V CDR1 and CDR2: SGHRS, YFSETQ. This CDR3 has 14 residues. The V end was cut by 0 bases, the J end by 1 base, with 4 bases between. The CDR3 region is CASSLDKNTGELFF. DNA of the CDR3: TGCGCCAGCAGCTTGGACAAGAACACCGGGGAGCTGTTTTTT.

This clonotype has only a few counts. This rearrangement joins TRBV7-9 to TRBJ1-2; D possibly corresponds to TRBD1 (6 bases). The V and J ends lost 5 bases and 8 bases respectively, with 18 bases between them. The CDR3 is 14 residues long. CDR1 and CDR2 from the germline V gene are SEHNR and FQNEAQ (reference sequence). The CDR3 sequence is CASSLPGEGGGYTF. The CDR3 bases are TGTGCCAGCAGCCTCCCGGGTGAGGGGGGCGGCTACACCTTC. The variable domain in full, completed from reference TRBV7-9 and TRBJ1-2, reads DTGVSQNPRHKITKRGQNVTFRCDPISEHNRLYWYRQTLGQGPEFLTYFQNEAQLEKSRLLSDRFSAERPKGSFSTLEIQRTEQGDSAMYLCASSLPGEGGGYTFGSGTRLTVV.

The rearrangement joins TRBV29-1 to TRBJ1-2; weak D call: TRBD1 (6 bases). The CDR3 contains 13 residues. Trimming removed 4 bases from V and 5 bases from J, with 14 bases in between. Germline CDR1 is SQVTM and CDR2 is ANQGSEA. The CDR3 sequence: CSVAVGQSYGYTF. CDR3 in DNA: TGCAGCGTTGCGGTTGGACAGTCGTATGGCTACACCTTC. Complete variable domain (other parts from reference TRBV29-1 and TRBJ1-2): SAVISQKPSRDICQRGTSLTIQCQVDSQVTMMFWYRQQPGQSLTLIATANQGSEATYESGFVIDKFPISRPNLTFSTLTVSNMSPEDSSIYLCSVAVGQSYGYTFGSGTRLTVV.

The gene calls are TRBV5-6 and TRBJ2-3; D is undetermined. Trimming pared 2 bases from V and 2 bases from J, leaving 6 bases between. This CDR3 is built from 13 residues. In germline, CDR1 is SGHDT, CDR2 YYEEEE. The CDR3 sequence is CASSFTNTDTQYF. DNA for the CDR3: TGTGCCAGCAGCTTCACAAACACAGATACGCAGTATTTT.

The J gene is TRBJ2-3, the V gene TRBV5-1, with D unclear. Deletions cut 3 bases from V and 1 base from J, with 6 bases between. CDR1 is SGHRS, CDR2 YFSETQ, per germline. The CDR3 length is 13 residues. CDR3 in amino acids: CASSSVGTDTQYF. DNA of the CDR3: TGCGCCAGCAGCTCCGTCGGCACAGATACGCAGTATTTT.

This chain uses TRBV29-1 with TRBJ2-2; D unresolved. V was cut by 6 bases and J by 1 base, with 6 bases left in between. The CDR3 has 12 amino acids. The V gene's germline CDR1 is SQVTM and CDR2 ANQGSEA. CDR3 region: CSVAWNTGELFF. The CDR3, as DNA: TGCAGCGTGGCTTGGAACACCGGGGAGCTGTTTTTT.

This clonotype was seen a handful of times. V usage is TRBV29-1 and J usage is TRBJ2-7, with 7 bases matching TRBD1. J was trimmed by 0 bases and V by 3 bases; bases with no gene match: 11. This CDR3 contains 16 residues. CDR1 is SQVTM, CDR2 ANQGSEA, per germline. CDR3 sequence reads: CSVESPKTGSSYEQYF. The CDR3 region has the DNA TGCAGCGTTGAGAGCCCAAAGACAGGGAGCTCCTACGAGCAGTACTTC.

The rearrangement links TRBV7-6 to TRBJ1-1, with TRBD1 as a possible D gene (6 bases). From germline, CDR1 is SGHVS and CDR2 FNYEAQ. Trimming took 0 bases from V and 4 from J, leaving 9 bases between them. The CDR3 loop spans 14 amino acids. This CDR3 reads CASSLAHRVTEAFF. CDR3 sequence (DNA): TGTGCCAGCAGCTTAGCACACAGGGTCACTGAAGCTTTCTTT.

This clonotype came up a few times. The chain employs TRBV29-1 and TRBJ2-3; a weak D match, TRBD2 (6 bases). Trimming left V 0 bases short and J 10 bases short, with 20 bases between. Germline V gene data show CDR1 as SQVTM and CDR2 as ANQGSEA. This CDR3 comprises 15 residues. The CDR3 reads CSVEDRMRGGTAQYF. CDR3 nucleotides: TGCAGCGTTGAAGATCGGATGCGGGGCGGCACTGCGCAGTATTTT.